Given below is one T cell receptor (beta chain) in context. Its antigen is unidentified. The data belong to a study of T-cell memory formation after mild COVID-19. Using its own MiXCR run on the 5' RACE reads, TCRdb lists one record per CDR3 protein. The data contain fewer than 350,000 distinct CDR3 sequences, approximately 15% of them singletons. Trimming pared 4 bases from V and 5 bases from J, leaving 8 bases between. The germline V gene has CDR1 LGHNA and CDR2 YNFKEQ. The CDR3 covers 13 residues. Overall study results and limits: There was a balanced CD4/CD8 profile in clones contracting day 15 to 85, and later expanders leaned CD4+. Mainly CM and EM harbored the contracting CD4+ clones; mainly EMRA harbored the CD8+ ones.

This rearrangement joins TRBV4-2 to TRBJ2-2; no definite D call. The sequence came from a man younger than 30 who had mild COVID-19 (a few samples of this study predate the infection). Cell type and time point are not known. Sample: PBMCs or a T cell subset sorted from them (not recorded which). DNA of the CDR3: TGTGCCAGCAGCCCTCGGCAGACCGGGGAGCTGTTTTTT. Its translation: CASSPRQTGELFF.